The source of this T cell receptor beta chain is a study of siplizumab effects on memory and regulatory T cells. Study-level background: Mixed lymphocyte reactions ran in pairs, with siplizumab at around 0.96 ug/mL or without drug. Overall study findings and caveats: Major contributors to the alloresponse seemed to be naive T cells, which also appeared more diverse than memory cells. Roughly 80-97% of dividing CD4+ or CD8+ clones were without an attributable naive or memory phenotype.

CDR1 and CDR2 from the germline V gene are LNHDA and SQIVND (reference sequence). V lost 7 bases and J lost 0; bases outside the gene matches: 4. The CDR3 consists of 14 residues. On this clone: What it recognizes is unknown.

The repertoire was sequenced with immunoSEQ multiplex PCR; TCRdb's copy has only in-frame clones and lacks some. In the table there are approximately 13,000 clones, 40% of which are singletons. The mixed lymphocyte reaction cells underwent coculture at 37°C for 6 days. Stimulators were PBMCs that bore Violet Dye, mixed 1:1 with responder PBMCs labelled with CFSE. This rearrangement joins TRBV19 to TRBJ2-7, with 9 bases identical to TRBD2. Material: CFSE-low (dividing) CD8+ T cells sorted from an allogeneic mixed lymphocyte reaction. This TCR came from a human donor in good health; the cells came from an allogeneic mixed lymphocyte reaction. The CDR3 DNA follows: TGTGCCAGTACCAATAGCGGGAGCTCCTACGAGCAGTACTTC. Residues: CASTNSGSSYEQYF.